These 32 T cell receptor beta chains originate from one sample sequenced in a study of CD8+ T cells in alopecia areata. It was cDNA, reverse transcribed from extracted RNA, that served as the sequencing template. Generated by immunoSEQ multiplex PCR, the TCRdb table keeps only in-frame clones and is missing some. The profile shows about 280,000 clones, 55% to 75% of them singletons. Sample treatment: oral pan-JAK inhibitor, 5-10 mg twice daily. This material consisted of CD4+ T cells sorted from blood, taken at week 24, from a patient treated with tofacitinib. The source of these receptors is a human donor with alopecia areata.

The V call is TRBV14, the J call TRBJ1-6, with D possibly being TRBD1 (5 bases). Deletions cut 4 bases from V and 5 bases from J, with 12 bases between. Germline-derived CDR1 and CDR2 are SGHDN and FVKESK. The CDR3 spans 15 residues. DNA for the CDR3: TGTGCCAGCAGCCCACTGGACAACGATAATTCACCCCTCCACTTT. It encodes CASSPLDNDNSPLHF.

In its sample, this clone was seen a few times. V usage is TRBV25-1 and J usage is TRBJ2-7, with D possibly being TRBD1 (5 bases). V was trimmed by 6 bases and J by 0 bases, leaving 15 bases between them. Germline loops: CDR1 MGHDK, CDR2 SYGVNS. The CDR3 loop spans 15 amino acids. CDR3: CASRETALSSYEQYF. Written as DNA, the CDR3 is TGTGCCAGCAGAGAGACAGCGTTAAGCTCCTACGAGCAGTACTTC.

The chain employs TRBV30 and TRBJ1-3; 7 nucleotides agree with TRBD1. The CDR3 is 15 amino acids. Germline V gene sequence: CDR1 GTSNPN, CDR2 SVGIG (reference sequence). V lost 0 bases to trimming and J lost 1 base; unmatched junction nucleotides: 3. The CDR3 DNA sequence: TGTGCCTGGAGTGTACGCAGGGGGTCTGGAAACACCATATATTTT. This sequence encodes CAWSVRRGSGNTIYF.

The chain links TRBV5-1 to TRBJ1-1; 7 bases align to TRBD1. The germline V gene encodes CDR1 SGHRS and CDR2 YFSETQ. CDR3 length: 14 amino acids. The ends lost 3 bases at V and 1 base at J; junction bases unmatched: 3. CDR3 amino acids: CASSSQGPNTEAFF. CDR3 bases: TGCGCCAGCAGCTCACAGGGGCCGAACACTGAAGCTTTCTTT.

As for this clone: Other DNA sequences in this specimen translate into the identical CDR3. The rearrangement links TRBV30 to TRBJ2-1; 13 bases fit TRBD2. The CDR3 length is 15 residues. The V gene's germline CDR1 is GTSNPN and CDR2 SVGIG (reference sequence). The V and J ends lost 2 bases and 7 bases, in that order; junction bases with no gene match: 5. The CDR3: CAWSPGLAGANEQFF. CDR3 coding DNA: TGTGCCTGGAGTCCCGGACTAGCGGGGGCGAATGAGCAGTTCTTC.

The rearrangement joins TRBV5-1 to TRBJ1-1; D remains unclear. V lost 3 bases, J lost 1 base, and 10 bases lay in between. There are 14 residues in the CDR3. CDR1 and CDR2 (germline): SGHRS, YFSETQ. The CDR3 loop reads CASSSSGGNTEAFF. In nucleotides, the CDR3 is TGCGCCAGCAGCTCTTCGGGAGGGAACACTGAAGCTTTCTTT.

The chain combines TRBV4-3 with TRBJ2-1, with 8 bases fitting TRBD2. Per the germline V gene, CDR1 is LGHNA and CDR2 is YSLEER. Germline trimming cut 4 bases from V and 7 bases from J; bases unmatched to any gene: 12. The CDR3 is 16 residues long. The CDR3 sequence is CASSPLYGGAENEQFF. CDR3 DNA sequence: TGCGCCAGCAGCCCCCTTTACGGGGGGGCTGAAAATGAGCAGTTCTTC.

This clone was seen more than once but under ten times. This rearrangement joins TRBV19 to TRBJ1-1, with 8 bases fitting TRBD1. CDR3 length: 15 amino acids. V shed 10 bases and J 3 bases; nucleotides not matched to a gene: 13. Germline lookup yields CDR1 LNHDA and CDR2 SQIVND (reference sequence). The CDR3 region has the DNA TGTGCCACCGGGACAGGAGGGGCCTTTGACACTGAAGCTTTCTTT. Amino acid sequence: CATGTGGAFDTEAFF. The variable domain in full, completed from reference TRBV19 and TRBJ1-1, reads DGGITQSPKYLFRKEGQNVTLSCEQNLNHDAMYWYRQDPGQGLRLIYYSQIVNDFQKGDIAEGYSVSREKKESFPLTVTSAQKNPTAFYLCATGTGGAFDTEAFFGQGTRLTVV.

The rearrangement uses TRBV15 and TRBJ2-5; weak D call: TRBD2 (5 bases). CDR3 size: 15 residues. In germline, CDR1 is LNHNV, CDR2 YYDKDF (reference sequence). Trimming cost V 4 bases and J 1 base, with 13 bases left between them. CDR3 DNA sequence: TGTGCCACCAGCATTGAGTCCGGGGTCCAAGAGACCCAGTACTTC. The encoded protein is CATSIESGVQETQYF. Looking up the rest from reference TRBV15 and TRBJ2-5 gives the full variable domain: DAMVIQNPRYQVTQFGKPVTLSCSQTLNHNVMYWYQQKSSQAPKLLFHYYDKDFNNEADTPDNFQSRRPNTSFCFLDIRSPGLGDTAMYLCATSIESGVQETQYFGPGTRLLVL.

The V and J genes are TRBV4-1 and TRBJ2-5; weak D call: TRBD2 (5 bases). CDR1 MGHRA and CDR2 YSYEKL come from the germline V gene. The ends were cut back, 1 base at V and 2 bases at J, with 11 bases in the middle. CDR3 length: 15 amino acids. CDR3 DNA sequence: TGCGCCAGCAGCCAAGCAGGACTGTCTCAAGAGACCCAGTACTTC. The encoded protein is CASSQAGLSQETQYF.

Details on this clone: At the DNA level, this CDR3 is encoded by other sequences in the same sample as well. The rearrangement uses TRBV30 and TRBJ1-6; tentative D call: TRBD1 (6 bases). There are 14 residues in the CDR3. Trimming pared 0 bases from V and 7 bases from J, leaving 10 bases between. Germline V gene sequence: CDR1 GTSNPN, CDR2 SVGIG (reference sequence). DNA for the CDR3: TGTGCCTGGAGTGTACTCCAGGGGAATTCACCCCTCCACTTT. Amino acid sequence: CAWSVLQGNSPLHF. The whole variable domain, filled in from reference TRBV30 and TRBJ1-6, reads SQTIHQWPATLVQPVGSPLSLECTVEGTSNPNLYWYRQAAGRGLQLLFYSVGIGQISSEVPQNLSASRPQDRQFILSSKKLLLSDSGFYLCAWSVLQGNSPLHFGNGTRLTVT.

The V gene is TRBV6-6, the J gene TRBJ2-3; D not resolved. CDR3 size: 16 residues. From germline, CDR1 is MNHNY and CDR2 SVGAGI (reference sequence). Trimming shortened V by 6 bases and J by 4 bases, and 20 bases separated the two germline ends. CDR3 coding DNA: TGTGCCAGCAGCTACGCTACCCGTGTCCGGGCAGATACGCAGTATTTT. Translation: CASSYATRVRADTQYF.

In this sample, this clone turned up a few times. The chain combines TRBV19 with TRBJ1-6; D is unclear. This CDR3 has 13 amino acids. Germline V lookup: CDR1 LNHDA, CDR2 SQIVND (reference sequence). Trimming cost V 4 bases and J 10 bases, with 11 bases left between them. In DNA, the CDR3 is TGTGCCAGTAGTACCGAACCCGAATCACCCCTCCACTTT. Translating gives CASSTEPESPLHF. The full variable domain, with the rest looked up from reference TRBV19 and TRBJ1-6, is DGGITQSPKYLFRKEGQNVTLSCEQNLNHDAMYWYRQDPGQGLRLIYYSQIVNDFQKGDIAEGYSVSREKKESFPLTVTSAQKNPTAFYLCASSTEPESPLHFGNGTRLTVT.

The chain carries TRBV23-1 and TRBJ1-1; 7 nucleotides match TRBD1. TRBV23-1 is labeled an ORF, and its function is uncertain. The CDR3 length is 18 residues. The V and J ends lost 8 bases and 3 bases, in that order; junction bases with no gene match: 21. The CDR3 DNA reads as TGCGCCAGCCCGGGAATGGCCGGGACAGCCATGATCGACACTGAAGCTTTCTTT. This gives the protein CASPGMAGTAMIDTEAFF.

V gene TRBV7-9 combines with J gene TRBJ2-3; D is unclear. V lost 3 bases to trimming and J lost 5 bases, with 9 bases between them. Germline-derived CDR1 and CDR2 are SEHNR and FQNEAQ (reference sequence). The CDR3 extends over 13 amino acids. CDR3 coding DNA: TGTGCCAGCAGCTTTGCCGGAGAAGATACGCAGTATTTT. This encodes CASSFAGEDTQYF.

This clone has only a few counts. This sequence joins TRBV28 and TRBJ2-1; 10 nucleotides align to TRBD2. The V gene's germline CDR1 is MDHEN and CDR2 SYDVKM. This CDR3 contains 15 residues. V trimming: 8 bases; J trimming: 8 bases; junction bases outside the gene matches: 12. This CDR3 reads CASLVLGLAIHEQFF. CDR3 sequence (DNA): TGTGCCAGCCTGGTCCTGGGACTAGCGATCCATGAGCAGTTCTTC.

The rearrangement uses TRBV5-1 and TRBJ2-1; a possible D gene is TRBD2 (5 bases). Trimming pared 0 bases from V and 8 bases from J, leaving 9 bases between. This CDR3 is 13 amino acids long. Germline V gene lookup returns CDR1 SGHRS and CDR2 YFSETQ. The CDR3 bases are TGCGCCAGCAGCTTGGTCGGCGGGCATGAGCAGTTCTTC. This gives the protein CASSLVGGHEQFF.

This sequence joins TRBV29-1 and TRBJ2-1; D perhaps matches TRBD1 (5 bases). Germline V gene sequence: CDR1 SQVTM, CDR2 ANQGSEA. V was clipped by 4 bases and J by 3 bases, with 13 bases between them. The CDR3 extends over 14 amino acids. CDR3 in DNA: TGCAGCGTTGGTCAGGGTACCATCTACAATGAGCAGTTCTTC. This translates into CSVGQGTIYNEQFF.

V gene TRBV15 combines with J gene TRBJ2-4; TRBD1 agrees at 7 bases. With V trimmed by 5 bases and J by 8 bases, 6 bases remained unmatched. CDR1 LNHNV and CDR2 YYDKDF come from the germline V gene (reference sequence). The CDR3 is made up of 13 amino acids. Here the CDR3 reads CATSVDRDDIQYF. CDR3 in DNA: TGTGCCACCAGCGTCGACAGGGACGACATTCAGTACTTC.

The chain employs TRBV6-6 and TRBJ1-2, with TRBD1 matching 9 bases. CDR1 and CDR2 from the germline V gene are MNHNY and SVGAGI (reference sequence). The CDR3 is 12 amino acids. Trimming removed 6 bases from V and 8 bases from J; junction bases left unmatched: 4. The CDR3 spells CASRIQGAGYTF. The CDR3, as DNA: TGTGCCAGCAGAATACAGGGGGCAGGCTACACCTTC.

This clone was seen only a few times. The chain has TRBV18 and TRBJ1-1; TRBD1 aligns across 8 bases. The germline CDR1 and CDR2 sequences are KGHSH and LQKENI. CDR3 length: 14 residues. V lost 2 bases and J lost 3; bases outside the gene matches: 2. CDR3 coding DNA: TGTGCCAGCTCACCAGGACAGGGTTACACTGAAGCTTTCTTT. This gives the protein CASSPGQGYTEAFF.

The V call is TRBV9, the J call TRBJ2-1; 11 bases fit TRBD2. Germline V gene sequence: CDR1 SGDLS, CDR2 YYNGEE. This CDR3 region has 15 residues. V gave up 2 bases and J gave up 9 bases; unmatched junction bases: 7. CDR3 coding DNA: TGTGCCAGCAGCGTTAGACTAGCGGGGTTCAGTGAGCAGTTCTTC. Amino acid sequence: CASSVRLAGFSEQFF.

This chain connects TRBV7-6 to TRBJ2-3; TRBD2 matches 7 bases. This CDR3 has 15 amino acids. Germline V gives CDR1 SGHVS, CDR2 FNYEAQ. The trim removed 0 bases at V and 2 bases at J, leaving 2 bases unmatched. This chain's CDR3 is CASSLAGGYTDTQYF. Here the CDR3 DNA reads TGTGCCAGCAGCTTAGCGGGGGGGTACACAGATACGCAGTATTTT.

This clone was observed a handful of times. The rearrangement links TRBV30 to TRBJ1-2, with D unclear. CDR1 GTSNPN and CDR2 SVGIG come from the germline V gene (reference sequence). V dropped 0 bases and J dropped 5 bases, with 10 bases sitting between them. The CDR3 has 13 amino acids. CDR3 sequence (DNA): TGTGCCTGGAGTGTAGGAACGGTTTATGGCTACACCTTC. This translates into CAWSVGTVYGYTF.

The V call is TRBV6-5, the J call TRBJ2-5; perhaps TRBD1 as D (5 bases). Germline CDR1 reads MNHEY; CDR2 reads SVGAGI. The CDR3 covers 11 residues. V gave up 6 bases and J gave up 4 bases, with 6 bases separating them. CDR3 loop: CASRGPETQYF. In DNA, the CDR3 is TGTGCCAGCAGGGGGCCAGAGACCCAGTACTTC.

J is TRBJ2-7 and V is TRBV7-2; 7 bases are a match to TRBD1. This CDR3 contains 17 residues. Trimming cost V 0 bases and J 4 bases; bases outside gene matches: 12. Germline lookup yields CDR1 SGHTA and CDR2 FQGNSA. CDR3: CASSLANNPLTGYEQYF. The DNA for the CDR3 is TGTGCCAGCAGCTTAGCTAATAATCCACTGACAGGGTACGAGCAGTACTTC.

This clone has just a few counts. The rearrangement joins TRBV4-1 to TRBJ2-2, with TRBD2 matching over 9 bases. V trimming: 4 bases; J trimming: 6 bases; junction bases outside the gene matches: 6. Germline V lookup: CDR1 MGHRA, CDR2 YSYEKL. This CDR3 is 15 amino acids long. In nucleotides, the CDR3 is TGCGCCAGCAGCCCGCCGGGACTAGCAGCCGGGGAGCTGTTTTTT. Protein: CASSPPGLAAGELFF.

This clone showed up just a few times. The J gene is TRBJ1-5, the V gene TRBV9, with D unresolved. The CDR3 is made up of 15 amino acids. In germline, CDR1 is SGDLS, CDR2 YYNGEE. V shed 0 bases and J shed 3 bases, with 10 bases lying between them. CDR3 protein: CASSVDPRNNQPQHF. CDR3 nucleotide sequence: TGTGCCAGCAGCGTAGACCCCCGGAACAATCAGCCCCAGCATTTT.

CDR3 amino acids: CASRPSPGVNIQYF. CDR3 nucleotides: TGTGCCAGCAGGCCTTCTCCAGGTGTCAACATTCAGTACTTC. The chain recombines TRBV2 with TRBJ2-4, with D hard to call. This CDR3 spans 14 amino acids. Germline V CDR1 and CDR2: SNHLY, FYNNEI. The germline V and J ends were trimmed by 6 bases and 7 bases, with 16 bases remaining between them.

CDR3 loop: CASSGGADRGPQQYF. In DNA form, the CDR3 reads TGTGCCAGCAGCGGAGGGGCGGACAGGGGGCCGCAGCAGTACTTC. This sequence joins TRBV2 and TRBJ2-7, with TRBD1 identical over 11 bases. V shed 6 bases, J shed 8 bases, and the junction held 12 bases outside the gene matches. The CDR3 is 15 amino acids. Per germline, CDR1 SNHLY and CDR2 FYNNEI.

This clone was seen a few times. Other nucleotide sequences from this sample produce the same CDR3. This chain connects TRBV5-1 to TRBJ2-5; D remains ambiguous. V lost 0 bases, J lost 2 bases, and 8 bases lay in between. Germline assignment: CDR1 SGHRS and CDR2 YFSETQ. This CDR3 spans 14 amino acids. This chain's CDR3 is CASSLGTAQETQYF. The CDR3 DNA reads TGCGCCAGCAGCTTGGGGACCGCACAAGAGACCCAGTACTTC.

This chain joins TRBV23-1 and TRBJ1-2; 9 positions agree with TRBD1. TRBV23-1 is marked as an open reading frame, function uncertain. The V gene end was trimmed by 3 bases and the J gene end by 0 bases; junction bases not matched to a gene: 14. The CDR3 consists of 19 residues. The CDR3 DNA follows: TGCGCCAGCAGTCAGTCCCCCGGGACAGGGAAATGCCCTAACTATGGCTACACCTTC. Its translation is CASSQSPGTGKCPNYGYTF.